This TCR beta chain was captured in a study of cytomegalovirus exposure and HLA in healthy donors. The ends were cut back, 3 bases at V and 5 bases at J, with 20 bases in the middle. CDR1 and CDR2 (germline): MGHRA, YSYEKL. The CDR3 consists of 17 residues. 13 Jbeta primers and 60 Vbeta primers were used for the PCR. Some clones are missing from TCRdb's copy, which holds only in-frame ones; the method was immunoSEQ multiplex PCR. Its table lists 50,000 to 70,000 clones. This receptor was identified in a young woman in good health and CMV-seronegative. Input material: PBMCs. The chain carries TRBV4-1 and TRBJ2-1, with D maybe TRBD1 (5 bases). CDR3 DNA sequence: TGCGCCAGCAGCCAGGGGCTTTCGTCCTTCCTTAACAATGAGCAGTTCTTC. Encoded protein: CASSQGLSSFLNNEQFF.